This T cell receptor (beta chain) was obtained from a study of blood T cell repertoires in COVID-19. In its sample, this clone was seen a few times. The method was immunoSEQ multiplex PCR; TCRdb's version includes in-frame clones alone and lacks a portion of them. The data hold some 190,000 clones, with more than 70% observed a single time. The TCR comes from a woman of 80 years or more with active or convalescent COVID-19. Sequences were obtained from peripheral blood.

For the CDR3, the DNA is TGTGCCAGCACCCCTCGGGACTCGAACACTGAAGCTTTCTTT. This gives the protein CASTPRDSNTEAFF. The chain links TRBV7-3 to TRBJ1-1, with a tentative D call TRBD1 (5 bases). V was pared by 7 bases and J by 1 base, with 13 bases between. The CDR3 has 14 amino acids. The germline V gene has CDR1 SGHTA and CDR2 FQGTGA.